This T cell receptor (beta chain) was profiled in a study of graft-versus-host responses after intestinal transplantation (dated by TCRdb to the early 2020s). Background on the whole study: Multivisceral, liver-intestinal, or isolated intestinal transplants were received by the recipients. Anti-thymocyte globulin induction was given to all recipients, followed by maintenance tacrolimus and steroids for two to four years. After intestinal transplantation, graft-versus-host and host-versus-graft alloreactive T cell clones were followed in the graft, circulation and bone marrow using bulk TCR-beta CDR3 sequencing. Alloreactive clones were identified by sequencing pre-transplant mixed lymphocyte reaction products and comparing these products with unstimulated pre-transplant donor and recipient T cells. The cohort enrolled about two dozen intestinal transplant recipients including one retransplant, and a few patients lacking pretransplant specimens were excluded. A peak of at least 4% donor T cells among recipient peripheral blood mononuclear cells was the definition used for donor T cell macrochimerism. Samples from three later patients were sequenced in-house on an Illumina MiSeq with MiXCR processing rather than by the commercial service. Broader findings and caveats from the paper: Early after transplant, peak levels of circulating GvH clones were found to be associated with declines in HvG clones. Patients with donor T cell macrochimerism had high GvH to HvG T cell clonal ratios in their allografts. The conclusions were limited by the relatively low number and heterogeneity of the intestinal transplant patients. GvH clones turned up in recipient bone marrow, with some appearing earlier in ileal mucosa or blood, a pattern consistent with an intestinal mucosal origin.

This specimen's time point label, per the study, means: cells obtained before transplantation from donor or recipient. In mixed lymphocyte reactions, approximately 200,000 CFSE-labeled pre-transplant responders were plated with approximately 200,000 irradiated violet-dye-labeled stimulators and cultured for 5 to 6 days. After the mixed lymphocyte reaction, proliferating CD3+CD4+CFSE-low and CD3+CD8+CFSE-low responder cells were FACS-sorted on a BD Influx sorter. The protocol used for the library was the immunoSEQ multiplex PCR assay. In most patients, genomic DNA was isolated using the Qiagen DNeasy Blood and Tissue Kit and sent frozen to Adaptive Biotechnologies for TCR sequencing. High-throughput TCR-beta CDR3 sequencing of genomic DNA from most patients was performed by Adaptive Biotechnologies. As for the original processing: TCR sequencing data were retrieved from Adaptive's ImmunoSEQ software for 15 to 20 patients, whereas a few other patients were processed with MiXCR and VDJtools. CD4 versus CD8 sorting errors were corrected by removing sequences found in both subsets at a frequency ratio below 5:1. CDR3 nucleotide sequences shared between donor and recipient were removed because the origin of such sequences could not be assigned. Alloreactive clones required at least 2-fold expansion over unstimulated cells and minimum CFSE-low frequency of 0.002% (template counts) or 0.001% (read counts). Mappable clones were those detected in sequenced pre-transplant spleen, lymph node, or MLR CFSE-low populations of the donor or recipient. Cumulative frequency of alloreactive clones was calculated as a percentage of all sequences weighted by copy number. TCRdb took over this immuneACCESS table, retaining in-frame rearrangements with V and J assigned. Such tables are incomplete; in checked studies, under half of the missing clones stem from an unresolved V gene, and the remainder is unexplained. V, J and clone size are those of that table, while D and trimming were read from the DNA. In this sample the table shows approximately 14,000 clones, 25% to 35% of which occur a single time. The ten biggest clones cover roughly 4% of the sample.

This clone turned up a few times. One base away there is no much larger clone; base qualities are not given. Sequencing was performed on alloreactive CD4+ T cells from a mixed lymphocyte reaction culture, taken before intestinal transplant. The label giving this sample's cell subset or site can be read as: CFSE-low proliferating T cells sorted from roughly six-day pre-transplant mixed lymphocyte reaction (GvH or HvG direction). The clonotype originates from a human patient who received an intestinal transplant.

The sequenced DNA is TGCGCCAGCAGCCAAGGACGAAAGGGGGATACGCAGTATTTT. It translates as CASSQGRKGDTQYF. The rearrangement combines TRBV4-1 with TRBJ2-3; TRBD1 is perhaps the D gene, given 5 matching bases. V is clipped by 1 base and J by 6 bases, and the sequence between their germline boundaries is 11 bases long. The CDR3 spans 14 residues, from the cysteine through the phenylalanine. Kept here is only the CDR3 DNA, which spans 42 bases and is read in frame from base 1. Looking up the germline V gene yields CDR1 MGHRA and CDR2 YSYEKL.